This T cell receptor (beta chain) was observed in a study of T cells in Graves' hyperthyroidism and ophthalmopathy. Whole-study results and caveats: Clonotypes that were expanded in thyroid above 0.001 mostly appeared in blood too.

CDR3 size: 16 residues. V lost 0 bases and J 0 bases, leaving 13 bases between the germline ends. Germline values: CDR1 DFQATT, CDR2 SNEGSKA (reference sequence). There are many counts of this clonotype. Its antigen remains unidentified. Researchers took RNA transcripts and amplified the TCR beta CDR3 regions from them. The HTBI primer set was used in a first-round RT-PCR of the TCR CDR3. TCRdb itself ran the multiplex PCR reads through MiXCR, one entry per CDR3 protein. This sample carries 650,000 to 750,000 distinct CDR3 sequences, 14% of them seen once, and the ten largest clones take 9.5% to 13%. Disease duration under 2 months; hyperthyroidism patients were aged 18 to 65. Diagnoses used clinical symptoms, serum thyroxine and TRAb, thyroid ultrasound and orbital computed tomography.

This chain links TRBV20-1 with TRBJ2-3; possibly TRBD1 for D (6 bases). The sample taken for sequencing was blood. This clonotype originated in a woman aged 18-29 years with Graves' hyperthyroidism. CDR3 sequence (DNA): TGCAGTGCTAGAGATCCGGGCAGGGGCAGCACAGATACGCAGTATTTT. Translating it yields CSARDPGRGSTDTQYF.